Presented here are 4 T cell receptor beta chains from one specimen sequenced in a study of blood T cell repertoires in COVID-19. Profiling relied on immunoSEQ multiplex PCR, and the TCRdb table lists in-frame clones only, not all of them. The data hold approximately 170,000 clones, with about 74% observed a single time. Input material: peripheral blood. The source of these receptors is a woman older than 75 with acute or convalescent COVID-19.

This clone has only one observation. The CDR3 sequence: CASSLTAGLSGNTIYF. Here the CDR3 DNA reads TGTGCCAGCAGCTTAACAGCAGGACTCTCTGGAAACACCATATATTTT. The chain uses TRBV7-9 and TRBJ1-3, with unresolved D. The CDR3 is made up of 16 amino acids. CDR1 and CDR2 from the germline V gene are SEHNR and FQNEAQ (reference sequence). The V gene lost 2 bases and the J gene lost 0 bases, with 11 bases spanning the gap.

In nucleotides, the CDR3 is TGTGCCAGCAGCCGCTCGGTGGGCTGGAACACTGAAGCTTTCTTT. Translating gives CASSRSVGWNTEAFF. The V and J genes are TRBV6-5 and TRBJ1-1; D gene ambiguous. V was trimmed by 6 bases and J by 1 base, leaving 15 bases between them. Germline CDR1 reads MNHEY; CDR2 reads SVGAGI. The CDR3 extends over 15 amino acids.

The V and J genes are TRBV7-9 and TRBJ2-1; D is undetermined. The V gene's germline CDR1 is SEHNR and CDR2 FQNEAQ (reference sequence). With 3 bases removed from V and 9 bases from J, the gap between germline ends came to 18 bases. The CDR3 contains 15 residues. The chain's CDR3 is CASSFPTLGVREQFF. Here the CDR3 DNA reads TGTGCCAGCAGCTTCCCAACCCTCGGAGTCCGTGAGCAGTTCTTC.

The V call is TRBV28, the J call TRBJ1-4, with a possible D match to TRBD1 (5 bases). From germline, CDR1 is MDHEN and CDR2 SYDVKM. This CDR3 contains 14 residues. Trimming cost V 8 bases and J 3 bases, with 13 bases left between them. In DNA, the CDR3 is TGTGCCAGCTGGCAGGGTATAGCTAATGAAAAACTGTTTTTT. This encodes CASWQGIANEKLFF.